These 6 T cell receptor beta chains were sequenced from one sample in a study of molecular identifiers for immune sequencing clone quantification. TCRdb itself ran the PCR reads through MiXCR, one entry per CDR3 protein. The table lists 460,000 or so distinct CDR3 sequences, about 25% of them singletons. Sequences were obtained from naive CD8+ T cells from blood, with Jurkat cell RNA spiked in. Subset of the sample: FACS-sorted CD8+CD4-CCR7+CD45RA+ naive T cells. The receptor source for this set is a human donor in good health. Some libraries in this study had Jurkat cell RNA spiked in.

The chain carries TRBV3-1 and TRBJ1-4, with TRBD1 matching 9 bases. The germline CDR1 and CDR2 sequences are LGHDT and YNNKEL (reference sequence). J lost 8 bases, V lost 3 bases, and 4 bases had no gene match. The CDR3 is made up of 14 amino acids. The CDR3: CASSQDRGGEKLFF. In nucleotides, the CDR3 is TGTGCCAGCAGCCAGGACAGGGGAGGCGAAAAACTGTTTTTT.

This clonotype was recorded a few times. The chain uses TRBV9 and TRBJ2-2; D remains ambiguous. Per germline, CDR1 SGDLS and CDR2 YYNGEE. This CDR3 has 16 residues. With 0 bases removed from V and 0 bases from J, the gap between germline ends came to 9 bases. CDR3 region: CASSVVGQANTGELFF. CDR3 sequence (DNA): TGTGCCAGCAGCGTAGTGGGCCAGGCGAACACCGGGGAGCTGTTTTTT. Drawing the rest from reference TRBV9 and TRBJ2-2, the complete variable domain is DSGVTQTPKHLITATGQRVTLRCSPRSGDLSVYWYQQSLDQGLQFLIQYYNGEERAKGNILERFSAQQFPDLHSELNLSSLELGDSALYFCASSVVGQANTGELFFGEGSRLTVL.

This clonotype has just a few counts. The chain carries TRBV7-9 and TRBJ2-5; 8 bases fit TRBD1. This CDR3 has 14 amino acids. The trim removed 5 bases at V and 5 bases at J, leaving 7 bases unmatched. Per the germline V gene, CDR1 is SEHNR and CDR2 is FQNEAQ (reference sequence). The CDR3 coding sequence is TGTGCCAGCAGCACCTCGACAGGGGCGGAGACCCAGTACTTC. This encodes CASSTSTGAETQYF. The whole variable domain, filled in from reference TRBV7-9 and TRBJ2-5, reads DTGVSQNPRHKITKRGQNVTFRCDPISEHNRLYWYRQTLGQGPEFLTYFQNEAQLEKSRLLSDRFSAERPKGSFSTLEIQRTEQGDSAMYLCASSTSTGAETQYFGPGTRLLVL.

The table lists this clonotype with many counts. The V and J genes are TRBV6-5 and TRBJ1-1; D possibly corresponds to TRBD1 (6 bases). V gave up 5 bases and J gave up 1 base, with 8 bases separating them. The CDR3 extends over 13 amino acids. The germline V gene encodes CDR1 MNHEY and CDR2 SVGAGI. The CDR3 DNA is TGTGCCAGCAGTACGGGGGCGAACACTGAAGCTTTCTTT. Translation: CASSTGANTEAFF.

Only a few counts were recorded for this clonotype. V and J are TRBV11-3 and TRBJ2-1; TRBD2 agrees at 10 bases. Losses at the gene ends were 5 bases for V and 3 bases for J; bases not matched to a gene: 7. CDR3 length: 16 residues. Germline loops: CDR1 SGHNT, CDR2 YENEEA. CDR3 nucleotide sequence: TGTGCCAGCAGCCCAGGACTAGCGGTTAGCTACAATGAGCAGTTCTTC. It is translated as CASSPGLAVSYNEQFF.

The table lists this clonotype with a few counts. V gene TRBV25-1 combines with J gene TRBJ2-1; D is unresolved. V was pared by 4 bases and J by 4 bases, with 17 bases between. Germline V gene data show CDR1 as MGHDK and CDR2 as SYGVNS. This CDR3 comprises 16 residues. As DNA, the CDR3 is TGTGCCAGCAGTGCAACACCCTTTGACTGGTACAATGAGCAGTTCTTC. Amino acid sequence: CASSATPFDWYNEQFF.